The clone carrying this T cell receptor (beta chain) has only a few counts. In the original processing: Nucleated cell number was recorded as an estimate derived from reference gene primer amplification. Sequencing was performed with immunoSEQ multiplex PCR; in TCRdb, only in-frame clones are kept and a portion is missing. D and trimming were read from the DNA, whereas the V and J calls and clone size are those reported in that table. This table has 210,000 or so clones, more than 80% appearing once. Patients in Seattle were enrolled during active infection, then followed longitudinally. These data originate in a study of blood T cell repertoires in COVID-19. Study information: The study drew acute and convalescent COVID-19 samples from the United States, Italy and Spain. From T cells, B-cell-depleted T cells, or PBMCs came the material, which was cDNA or gDNA.

After removal of 2 bases from V and 8 bases from J, the junction contained 5 bases not matched to a gene. Germline assignment: CDR1 LNHNV and CDR2 YYDKDF (reference sequence). CDR3 length equals 14 residues. The sequenced sample consisted of peripheral blood. The chain recombines TRBV15 with TRBJ2-2; TRBD2 matches 7 bases. The clonotype originates from a woman aged 30 to 39 with COVID-19, enrolled during active disease. The CDR3 coding sequence is TGTGCCACCAGCAGACTGAGCGGGGTGGGGGAGCTGTTTTTT. The encoded protein is CATSRLSGVGELFF.